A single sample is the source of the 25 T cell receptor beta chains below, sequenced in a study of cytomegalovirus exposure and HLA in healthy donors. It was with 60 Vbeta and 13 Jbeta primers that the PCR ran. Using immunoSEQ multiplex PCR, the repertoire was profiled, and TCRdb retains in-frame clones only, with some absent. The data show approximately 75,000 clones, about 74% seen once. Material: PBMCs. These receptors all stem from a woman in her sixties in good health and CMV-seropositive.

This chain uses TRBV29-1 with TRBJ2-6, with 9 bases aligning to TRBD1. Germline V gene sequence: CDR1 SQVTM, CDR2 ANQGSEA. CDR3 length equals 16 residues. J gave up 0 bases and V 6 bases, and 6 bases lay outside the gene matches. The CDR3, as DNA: TGCAGCGTGGTCGGGACAGGGACCTCTGGGGCCAACGTCCTGACTTTC. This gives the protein CSVVGTGTSGANVLTF. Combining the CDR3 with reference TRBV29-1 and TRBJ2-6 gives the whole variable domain SAVISQKPSRDICQRGTSLTIQCQVDSQVTMMFWYRQQPGQSLTLIATANQGSEATYESGFVIDKFPISRPNLTFSTLTVSNMSPEDSSIYLCSVVGTGTSGANVLTFGAGSRLTVL.

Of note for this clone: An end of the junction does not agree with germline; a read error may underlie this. The CDR3 nucleotides read TGTGCCACCAGCAGTCTCAGGGTTAATGAAAAAATGTTTTTT. Translation: CATSSLRVNEKMFF. The chain recombines TRBV15 with TRBJ1-4; a weak D match, TRBD1 (5 bases). The V gene's germline CDR1 is LNHNV and CDR2 YYDKDF (reference sequence). The CDR3 consists of 14 residues.

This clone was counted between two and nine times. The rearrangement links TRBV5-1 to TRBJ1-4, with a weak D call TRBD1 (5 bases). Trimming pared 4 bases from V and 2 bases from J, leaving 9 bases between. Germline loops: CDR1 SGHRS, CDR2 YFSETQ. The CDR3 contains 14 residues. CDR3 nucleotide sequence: TGCGCCAGCAGCACAGGCCGGACTAATGAAAAACTGTTTTTT. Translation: CASSTGRTNEKLFF.

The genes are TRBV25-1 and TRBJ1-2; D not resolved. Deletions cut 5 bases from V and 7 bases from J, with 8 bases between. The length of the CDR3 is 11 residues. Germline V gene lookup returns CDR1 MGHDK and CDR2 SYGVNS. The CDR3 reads CASSFGFGYTF. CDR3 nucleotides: TGTGCCAGCAGTTTCGGGTTTGGCTACACCTTC.

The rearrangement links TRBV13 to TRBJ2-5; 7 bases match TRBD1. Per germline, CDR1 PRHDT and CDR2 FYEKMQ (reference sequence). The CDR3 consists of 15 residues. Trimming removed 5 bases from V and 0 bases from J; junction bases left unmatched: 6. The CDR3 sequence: CASSPRDSYQETQYF. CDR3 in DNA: TGTGCCAGCAGCCCCCGGGACAGCTACCAAGAGACCCAGTACTTC.

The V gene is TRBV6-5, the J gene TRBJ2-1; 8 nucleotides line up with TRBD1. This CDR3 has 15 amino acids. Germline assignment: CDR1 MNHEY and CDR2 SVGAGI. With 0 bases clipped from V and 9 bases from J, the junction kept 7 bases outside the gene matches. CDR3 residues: CASSYSWGGTGEQFF. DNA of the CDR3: TGTGCCAGCAGTTACTCTTGGGGCGGGACAGGTGAGCAGTTCTTC.

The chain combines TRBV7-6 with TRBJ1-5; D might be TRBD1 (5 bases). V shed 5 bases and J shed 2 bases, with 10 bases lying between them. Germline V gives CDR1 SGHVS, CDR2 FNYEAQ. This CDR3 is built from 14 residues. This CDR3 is CASSTGGGNQPQHF. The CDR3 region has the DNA TGTGCCAGCAGCACGGGAGGGGGCAATCAGCCCCAGCATTTT.

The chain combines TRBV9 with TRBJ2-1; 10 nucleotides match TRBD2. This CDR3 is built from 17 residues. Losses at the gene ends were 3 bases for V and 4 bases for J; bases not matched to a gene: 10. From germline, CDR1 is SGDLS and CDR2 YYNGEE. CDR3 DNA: TGTGCCAGCAGCGCAAGTAAGACTAGCGGGTTATACAATGAGCAGTTCTTC. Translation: CASSASKTSGLYNEQFF.

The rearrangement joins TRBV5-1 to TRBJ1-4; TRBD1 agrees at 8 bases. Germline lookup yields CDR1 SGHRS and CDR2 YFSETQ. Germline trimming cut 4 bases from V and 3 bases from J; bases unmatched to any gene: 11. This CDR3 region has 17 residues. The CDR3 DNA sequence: TGCGCCAGCAGCCGGAGGACAGGGCTCACGTCTAATGAAAAACTGTTTTTT. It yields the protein CASSRRTGLTSNEKLFF.

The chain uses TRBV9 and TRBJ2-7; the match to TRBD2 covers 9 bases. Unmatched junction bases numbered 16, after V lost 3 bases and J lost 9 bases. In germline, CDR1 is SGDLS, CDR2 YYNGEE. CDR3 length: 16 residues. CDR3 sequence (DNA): TGTGCCAGCAGCGGAGGTGGGCTAGCGGGACTCCGAGGGCAGTACTTC. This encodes CASSGGGLAGLRGQYF. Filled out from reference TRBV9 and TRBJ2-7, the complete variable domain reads DSGVTQTPKHLITATGQRVTLRCSPRSGDLSVYWYQQSLDQGLQFLIQYYNGEERAKGNILERFSAQQFPDLHSELNLSSLELGDSALYFCASSGGGLAGLRGQYFGPGTRLTVT.

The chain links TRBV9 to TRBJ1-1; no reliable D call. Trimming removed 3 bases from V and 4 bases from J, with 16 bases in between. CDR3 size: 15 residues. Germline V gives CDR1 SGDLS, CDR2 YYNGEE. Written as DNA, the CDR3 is TGTGCCAGCAGCGAAGGACGGCTCGGGGTCACTGAAGCTTTCTTT. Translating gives CASSEGRLGVTEAFF. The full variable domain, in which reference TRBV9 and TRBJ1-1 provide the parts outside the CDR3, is DSGVTQTPKHLITATGQRVTLRCSPRSGDLSVYWYQQSLDQGLQFLIQYYNGEERAKGNILERFSAQQFPDLHSELNLSSLELGDSALYFCASSEGRLGVTEAFFGQGTRLTVV.

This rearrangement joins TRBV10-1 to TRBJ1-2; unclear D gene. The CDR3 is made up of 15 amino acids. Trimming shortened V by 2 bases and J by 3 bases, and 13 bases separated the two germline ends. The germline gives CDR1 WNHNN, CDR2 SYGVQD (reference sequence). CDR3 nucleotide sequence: TGCGCCAGCAGTGAGGGTTCGGCAGGCGACTATGGCTACACCTTC. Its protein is CASSEGSAGDYGYTF.

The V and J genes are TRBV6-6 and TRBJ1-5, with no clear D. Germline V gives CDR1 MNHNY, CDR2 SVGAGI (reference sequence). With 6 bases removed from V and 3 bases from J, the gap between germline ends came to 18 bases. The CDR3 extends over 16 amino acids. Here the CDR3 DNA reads TGTGCCAGCAGCCTCCGGTCAGGAAGGAACAATCAGCCCCAGCATTTT. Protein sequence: CASSLRSGRNNQPQHF.

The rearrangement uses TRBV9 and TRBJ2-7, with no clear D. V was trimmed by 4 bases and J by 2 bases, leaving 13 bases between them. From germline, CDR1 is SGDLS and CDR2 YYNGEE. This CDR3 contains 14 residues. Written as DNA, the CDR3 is TGTGCCAGCAGCTCCCAGACACCACCCTACGAGCAGTACTTC. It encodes CASSSQTPPYEQYF. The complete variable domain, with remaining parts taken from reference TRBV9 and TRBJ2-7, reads DSGVTQTPKHLITATGQRVTLRCSPRSGDLSVYWYQQSLDQGLQFLIQYYNGEERAKGNILERFSAQQFPDLHSELNLSSLELGDSALYFCASSSQTPPYEQYFGPGTRLTVT.

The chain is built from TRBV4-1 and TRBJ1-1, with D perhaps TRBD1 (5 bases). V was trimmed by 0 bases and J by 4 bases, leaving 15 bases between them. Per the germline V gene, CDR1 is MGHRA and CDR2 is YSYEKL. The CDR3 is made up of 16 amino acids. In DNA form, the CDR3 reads TGCGCCAGCAGCCAAGATGCGGCGGGGGGGACCACTGAAGCTTTCTTT. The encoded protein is CASSQDAAGGTTEAFF.

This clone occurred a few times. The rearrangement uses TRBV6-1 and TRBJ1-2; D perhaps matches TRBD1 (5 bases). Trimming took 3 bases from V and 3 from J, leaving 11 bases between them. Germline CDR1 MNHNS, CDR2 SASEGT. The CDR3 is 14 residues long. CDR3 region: CASSEEGSDYGYTF. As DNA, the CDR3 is TGTGCCAGCAGTGAGGAGGGGTCGGACTATGGCTACACCTTC.

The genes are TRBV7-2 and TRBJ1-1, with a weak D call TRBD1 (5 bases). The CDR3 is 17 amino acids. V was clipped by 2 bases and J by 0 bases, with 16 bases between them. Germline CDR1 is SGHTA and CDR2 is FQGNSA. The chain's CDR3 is CASSLQGGGWMNTEAFF. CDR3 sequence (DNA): TGTGCCAGCAGCTTACAGGGCGGGGGGTGGATGAACACTGAAGCTTTCTTT.

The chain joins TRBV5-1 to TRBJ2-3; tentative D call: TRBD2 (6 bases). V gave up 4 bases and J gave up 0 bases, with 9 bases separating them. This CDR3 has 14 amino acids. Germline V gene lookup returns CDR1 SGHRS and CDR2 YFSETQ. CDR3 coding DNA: TGCGCCAGCAGCCGGGACTTGAGCACAGATACGCAGTATTTT. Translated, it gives CASSRDLSTDTQYF. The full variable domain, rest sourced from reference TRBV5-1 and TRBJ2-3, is KAGVTQTPRYLIKTRGQQVTLSCSPISGHRSVSWYQQTPGQGLQFLFEYFSETQRNKGNFPGRFSGRQFSNSRSEMNVSTLELGDSALYLCASSRDLSTDTQYFGPGTRLTVL.

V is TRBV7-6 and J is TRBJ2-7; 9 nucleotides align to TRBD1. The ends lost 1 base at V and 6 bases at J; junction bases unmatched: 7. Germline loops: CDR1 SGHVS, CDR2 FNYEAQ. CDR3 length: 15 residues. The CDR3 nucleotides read TGTGCCAGCAGCTTAGGGACAGGGGATGTTGGCGAGCAGTACTTC. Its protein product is CASSLGTGDVGEQYF.

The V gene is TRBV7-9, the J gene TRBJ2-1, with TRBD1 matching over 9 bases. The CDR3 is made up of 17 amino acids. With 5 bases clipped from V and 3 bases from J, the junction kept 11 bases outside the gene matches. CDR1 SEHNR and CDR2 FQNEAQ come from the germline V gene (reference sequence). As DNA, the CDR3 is TGTGCCAGCAGCCCAGCCGGGGGGACAGGGATCTACAATGAGCAGTTCTTC. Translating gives CASSPAGGTGIYNEQFF. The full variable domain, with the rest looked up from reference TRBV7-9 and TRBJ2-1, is DTGVSQNPRHKITKRGQNVTFRCDPISEHNRLYWYRQTLGQGPEFLTYFQNEAQLEKSRLLSDRFSAERPKGSFSTLEIQRTEQGDSAMYLCASSPAGGTGIYNEQFFGPGTRLTVL.

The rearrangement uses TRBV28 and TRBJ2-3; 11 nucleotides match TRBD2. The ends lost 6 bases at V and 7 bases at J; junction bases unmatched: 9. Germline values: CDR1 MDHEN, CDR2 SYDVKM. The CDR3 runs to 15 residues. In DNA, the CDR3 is TGTGCCAGCAGACATAGCGGGGGGGCCGAGAATACGCAGTATTTT. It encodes CASRHSGGAENTQYF.

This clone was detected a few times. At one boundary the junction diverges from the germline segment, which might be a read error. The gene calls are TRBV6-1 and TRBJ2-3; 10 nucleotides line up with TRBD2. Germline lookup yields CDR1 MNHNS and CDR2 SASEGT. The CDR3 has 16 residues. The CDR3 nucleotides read TGTGCCAGCACTGAAATAGCGGGGGGCAACACAGATACGCAGTATTTT. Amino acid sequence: CASTEIAGGNTDTQYF.

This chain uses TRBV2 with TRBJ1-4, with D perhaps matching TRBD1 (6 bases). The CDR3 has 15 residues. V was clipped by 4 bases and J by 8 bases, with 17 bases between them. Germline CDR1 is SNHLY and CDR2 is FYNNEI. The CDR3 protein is CASSVRAGAGEKLFF. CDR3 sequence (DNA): TGTGCCAGCAGTGTCCGGGCGGGGGCCGGGGAAAAACTGTTTTTT.

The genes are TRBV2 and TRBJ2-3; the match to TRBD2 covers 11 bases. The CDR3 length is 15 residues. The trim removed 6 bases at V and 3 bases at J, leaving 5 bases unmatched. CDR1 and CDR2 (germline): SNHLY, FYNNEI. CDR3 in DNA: TGTGCCAGCAGAGTTAGCGGGGGGGCAACAGATACGCAGTATTTT. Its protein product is CASRVSGGATDTQYF. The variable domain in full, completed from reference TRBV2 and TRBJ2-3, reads EPEVTQTPSHQVTQMGQEVILRCVPISNHLYFYWYRQILGQKVEFLVSFYNNEISEKSEIFDDQFSVERPDGSNFTLKIRSTKLEDSAMYFCASRVSGGATDTQYFGPGTRLTVL.

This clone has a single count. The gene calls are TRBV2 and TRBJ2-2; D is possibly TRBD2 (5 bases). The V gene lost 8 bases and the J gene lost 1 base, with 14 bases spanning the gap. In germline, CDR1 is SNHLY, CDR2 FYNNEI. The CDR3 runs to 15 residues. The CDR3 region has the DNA TGTGCCAGCCGGCCTGTGAGGGTGAACACCGGGGAGCTGTTTTTT. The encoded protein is CASRPVRVNTGELFF. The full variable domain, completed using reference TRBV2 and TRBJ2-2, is EPEVTQTPSHQVTQMGQEVILRCVPISNHLYFYWYRQILGQKVEFLVSFYNNEISEKSEIFDDQFSVERPDGSNFTLKIRSTKLEDSAMYFCASRPVRVNTGELFFGEGSRLTVL.